The source of this TCR beta chain is a study of blood T cell repertoires in COVID-19. Study-wide background: Sources were T cells, B-cell-depleted T cells, or PBMCs; the material itself was cDNA or gDNA.

A Seattle source enrolled patients during active infection and followed them longitudinally. TCRdb's copy holds only in-frame clones and misses some; the assay was immunoSEQ multiplex PCR. There are 170,000 or so clones in the sample; 85% to 90% occur only once, and approximately 0.6% lies in the top ten. The sequencing sample was made of peripheral blood. The sequence was obtained from a man aged 60-69 years with COVID-19, enrolled during active disease.

Here the CDR3 reads CAWIWSAGNYGYTF. CDR3 DNA sequence: TGTGCCTGGATATGGTCTGCCGGGAACTATGGCTACACCTTC. The rearrangement uses TRBV30 and TRBJ1-2; D remains ambiguous. This CDR3 contains 14 residues. V was clipped by 4 bases and J by 2 bases, with 14 bases between them. The germline V gene has CDR1 GTSNPN and CDR2 SVGIG (reference sequence). Full variable domain (rest looked up from reference TRBV30 and TRBJ1-2): SQTIHQWPATLVQPVGSPLSLECTVEGTSNPNLYWYRQAAGRGLQLLFYSVGIGQISSEVPQNLSASRPQDRQFILSSKKLLLSDSGFYLCAWIWSAGNYGYTFGSGTRLTVV.